This passage covers 30 T cell receptor beta chains from one sample sequenced in a study of beta chain features in type 1 diabetes. Since all of the isolated RNA was reverse transcribed, expressed TCRB transcripts were what got sequenced. Only in-frame clones appear in the TCRdb table, and some are missing; sequencing was by immunoSEQ multiplex PCR. The table has 620,000 or so clones, roughly a sixth seen once; the top ten hold about 0.086%. The material sequenced was naive CD4+ T cells from blood. The receptors come from a man aged 18 to 29 in good health.

This clone was observed a handful of times. The chain links TRBV7-7 to TRBJ2-1, with a possible D match to TRBD2 (5 bases). The germline CDR1 and CDR2 sequences are SSHAT and FNYEAQ (reference sequence). The CDR3 runs 13 residues. V lost 5 bases and J 10 bases, leaving 15 bases between the germline ends. CDR3 nucleotide sequence: TGTGCCAGCAGCCCGGGATCTACTTTCGAGCAGTTCTTC. It codes for CASSPGSTFEQFF. Variable domain in full (rest from reference TRBV7-7 and TRBJ2-1): GAGVSQSPRYKVTKRGQDVTLRCDPISSHATLYWYQQALGQGPEFLTYFNYEAQPDKSGLPSDRFSAERPEGSISTLTIQRTEQRDSAMYRCASSPGSTFEQFFGPGTRLTVL.

The rearrangement uses TRBV5-4 and TRBJ2-7; 7 nucleotides agree with TRBD1. This CDR3 has 15 residues. V lost 4 bases, J lost 1 base, and 8 bases stayed unmatched. Germline CDR1 and CDR2: SGHNT and YYREEE (reference sequence). The CDR3 sequence: CASSPSADRSYEQYF. In DNA, the CDR3 is TGTGCCAGCAGCCCGAGCGCGGACAGGTCCTACGAGCAGTACTTC. The full variable domain, in which reference TRBV5-4 and TRBJ2-7 provide the parts outside the CDR3, is ETGVTQSPTHLIKTRGQQVTLRCSSQSGHNTVSWYQQALGQGPQFIFQYYREEENGRGNFPPRFSGLQFPNYSSELNVNALELDDSALYLCASSPSADRSYEQYFGPGTRLTVT.

This clone was seen only a few times. V is TRBV5-6 and J is TRBJ2-6, with D perhaps matching TRBD1 (7 bases). This CDR3 has 18 amino acids. Trimming removed 6 bases at V and 0 bases at J, with 19 bases between. In germline, CDR1 is SGHDT, CDR2 YYEEEE. This chain's CDR3 is CASNGQVGEVSGANVLTF. The CDR3 nucleotides are TGTGCCAGCAACGGACAGGTCGGGGAGGTCTCTGGGGCCAACGTCCTGACTTTC. The full variable domain, in which reference TRBV5-6 and TRBJ2-6 provide the parts outside the CDR3, is DAGVTQSPTHLIKTRGQQVTLRCSPKSGHDTVSWYQQALGQGPQFIFQYYEEEERQRGNFPDRFSGHQFPNYSSELNVNALLLGDSALYLCASNGQVGEVSGANVLTFGAGSRLTVL.

Only a few counts were recorded for this clone. This chain connects TRBV7-3 to TRBJ2-1, with 7 bases that match TRBD2. With V trimmed by 5 bases and J by 8 bases, 12 bases remained unmatched. CDR1 and CDR2 (germline): SGHTA, FQGTGA. This CDR3 is 15 amino acids long. The CDR3 loop reads CASSATGGLGHEQFF. CDR3 coding DNA: TGTGCCAGCAGCGCGACGGGAGGTCTTGGTCATGAGCAGTTCTTC.

This clone was counted a few times. The genes are TRBV19 and TRBJ2-3, with D possibly TRBD2 on 6 matching bases. This CDR3 is 15 amino acids long. Trimming stripped 5 bases from V and 0 bases from J, with 12 bases between. Per the germline V gene, CDR1 is LNHDA and CDR2 is SQIVND (reference sequence). In nucleotides, the CDR3 is TGTGCCAGTAGTTGGCAGCGGGCCAGCACAGATACGCAGTATTTT. Its protein product is CASSWQRASTDTQYF.

This clone was seen only a few times. This chain joins TRBV7-3 and TRBJ2-7; D is unresolved. The CDR3 loop spans 15 amino acids. The V end was cut by 5 bases, the J end by 6 bases, with 20 bases between. Germline V CDR1 and CDR2: SGHTA, FQGTGA. The CDR3 region is CASSPMPVGSIEQYF. Written as DNA, the CDR3 is TGTGCCAGCAGCCCTATGCCGGTCGGTAGTATCGAGCAGTACTTC.

Only a few counts were recorded for this clone. The chain joins TRBV20-1 to TRBJ2-1; D might be TRBD2 (6 bases). The CDR3 has 10 residues. The germline V gene encodes CDR1 DFQATT and CDR2 SNEGSKA (reference sequence). V was trimmed by 6 bases and J by 15 bases, leaving 15 bases between them. The CDR3 spells CSARRGTAFF. For the CDR3, the DNA is TGCAGTGCCAGACGGGGGACTGCGTTCTTC.

This clone has more than one count but fewer than ten. V gene TRBV21-1 combines with J gene TRBJ1-1. TRBV21-1 is classified as a pseudogene. The CDR3 loop spans 12 amino acids. DNA for the CDR3: TGTGCCAGCTCCGACCCGTACACTGAAGCTTTCTTT. Protein: CASSDPYTEAFF.

This clone was counted a few times. The V call is TRBV9, the J call TRBJ1-2, with TRBD1 matching 7 bases. The junction had 5 bases not matched to a gene; V was cut back by 4 bases and J by 2 bases. The CDR3 runs 14 residues. Germline CDR1 and CDR2: SGDLS and YYNGEE. The CDR3 reads CASSPTTGNYGYTF. The CDR3, as DNA: TGTGCCAGCAGCCCCACGACAGGGAACTATGGCTACACCTTC.

The rearrangement links TRBV10-3 to TRBJ1-3; D ambiguous. CDR3 length: 12 amino acids. The germline V gene has CDR1 ENHRY and CDR2 SYGVKD. Trimming cost V 4 bases and J 0 bases, with 1 base left between them. CDR3 coding DNA: TGTGCCATCAGTGTCTCTGGAAACACCATATATTTT. This sequence encodes CAISVSGNTIYF.

J is TRBJ1-1 and V is TRBV4-2; the D gene is possibly TRBD1 (6 bases). Germline V gene lookup returns CDR1 LGHNA and CDR2 YNFKEQ. Trimming cost V 5 bases and J 1 base, with 11 bases left between them. CDR3 length: 14 residues. The CDR3 DNA reads as TGTGCCAGCAGCTCAGGACAGAGGAACACTGAAGCTTTCTTT. Translating gives CASSSGQRNTEAFF.

The rearrangement uses TRBV28 and TRBJ2-7; D is unresolved. The length of the CDR3 is 14 residues. Germline V gene sequence: CDR1 MDHEN, CDR2 SYDVKM. V shed 4 bases and J shed 3 bases, with 13 bases lying between them. In nucleotides, the CDR3 is TGTGCCAGCAGTTCAGCCAGTTTTAGCTACGAGCAGTACTTC. It codes for CASSSASFSYEQYF.

This clone was recorded a few times. The sample carries other DNA sequences with the same CDR3. The chain has TRBV5-4 and TRBJ1-1, with D hard to call. CDR1 is SGHNT, CDR2 YYREEE, per germline (reference sequence). The CDR3 loop spans 13 amino acids. V was cut by 0 bases and J by 1 base, with 4 bases left in between. The CDR3 DNA reads as TGTGCCAGCAGCTTGGACAGGAACACTGAAGCTTTCTTT. Translated: CASSLDRNTEAFF.

This clone is a singleton in its sample. CDR3: CASSLRGVKAYQETQYF. The CDR3 DNA follows: TGTGCCAGCAGTTTAAGGGGGGTTAAGGCGTACCAAGAGACCCAGTACTTC. This chain uses TRBV28 with TRBJ2-5; perhaps D is TRBD1 or TRBD2 (6 bases each). Deletions cut 2 bases from V and 0 bases from J, with 16 bases between. The CDR3 has 17 amino acids. Germline V CDR1 and CDR2: MDHEN, SYDVKM. Together with reference TRBV28 and TRBJ2-5, the CDR3 gives the full variable domain: DVKVTQSSRYLVKRTGEKVFLECVQDMDHENMFWYRQDPGLGLRLIYFSYDVKMKEKGDIPEGYSVSREKKERFSLILESASTNQTSMYLCASSLRGVKAYQETQYFGPGTRLLVL.

In its sample, this clone was seen a few times. This chain connects TRBV28 to TRBJ2-2, with 9 bases identical to TRBD1. The CDR3 is 14 residues long. The trim removed 6 bases at V and 5 bases at J, leaving 4 bases unmatched. From germline, CDR1 is MDHEN and CDR2 SYDVKM. The CDR3 sequence is CASRGTGRTGELFF. The CDR3 DNA sequence: TGTGCCAGCAGGGGGACAGGGAGAACCGGGGAGCTGTTTTTT.

The V call is TRBV5-1, the J call TRBJ2-1; unclear D gene. Germline CDR1 and CDR2: SGHRS and YFSETQ. CDR3 length: 13 amino acids. V lost 2 bases and J 7 bases, leaving 10 bases between the germline ends. DNA of the CDR3: TGCGCCAGCAGCTTCGGTAGCCGGAATGAGCAGTTCTTC. It encodes CASSFGSRNEQFF.

The chain uses TRBV5-6 and TRBJ2-7; D might be TRBD2 (5 bases). V lost 0 bases and J lost 7, with 17 bases in between. The length of the CDR3 is 15 residues. CDR1 is SGHDT and CDR2 is YYEEEE in the germline V gene. CDR3 loop: CASSLAGLSGKEQYF. CDR3 coding DNA: TGTGCCAGCAGCTTGGCGGGTCTTTCGGGGAAGGAGCAGTACTTC.

This clone was detected only a few times. The chain uses TRBV10-3 and TRBJ1-5; TRBD1 matches 8 bases. Germline-derived CDR1 and CDR2 are ENHRY and SYGVKD. The CDR3 extends over 15 amino acids. V was pared by 5 bases and J by 3 bases, with 6 bases of the junction left unmatched. The CDR3 here is CAISLAGGPNQPQHF. CDR3 sequence (DNA): TGTGCCATCAGTTTAGCAGGGGGCCCCAATCAGCCCCAGCATTTT.

This clone was detected only a few times. The genes are TRBV19 and TRBJ2-7; 7 bases agree with TRBD1. Germline V gene data show CDR1 as LNHDA and CDR2 as SQIVND (reference sequence). Unmatched junction bases numbered 11, after V lost 6 bases and J lost 0 bases. The CDR3 contains 16 residues. DNA for the CDR3: TGTGCCAGTAGCCGGGTCTGGGACAGCCTCTCCTACGAGCAGTACTTC. This sequence encodes CASSRVWDSLSYEQYF.

The V gene is TRBV7-2, the J gene TRBJ1-3, with a possible D match to TRBD1 (5 bases). This CDR3 region has 15 residues. Germline CDR1 reads SGHTA; CDR2 reads FQGNSA. Trimming removed 6 bases from V and 4 bases from J, with 16 bases in between. This chain's CDR3 is CASRPGGTSGNTIYF. CDR3 sequence (DNA): TGTGCCAGCAGACCTGGGGGGACGTCAGGAAACACCATATATTTT.

The CDR3 DNA reads as TGTGCCAGCAGCTCCCGATGGAGGGGGGGCGAAGGCTACACCTTC. It codes for CASSSRWRGGEGYTF. The V gene is TRBV7-8, the J gene TRBJ1-2; D possibly corresponds to TRBD1 (6 bases). Germline V gene lookup returns CDR1 SGHVS and CDR2 FQNEAQ. This CDR3 is built from 15 residues. V gave up 4 bases and J gave up 8 bases, with 20 bases separating them.

This clone is a singleton in its sample. The CDR3 sequence is CASSLTRVNYGYTF. Here the CDR3 DNA reads TGTGCCAGCAGCTTAACCAGGGTAAACTATGGCTACACCTTC. V gene TRBV7-9 combines with J gene TRBJ1-2; maybe TRBD1 (5 bases). Trimming removed 2 bases from V and 2 bases from J, with 9 bases in between. Germline V CDR1 and CDR2: SEHNR, FQNEAQ (reference sequence). CDR3 length equals 14 residues.

The sample holds a few counts of this clone. The chain recombines TRBV27 with TRBJ2-7; TRBD1 matches 7 bases. CDR1 is MNHEY and CDR2 is SMNVEV in the germline V gene (reference sequence). The J segment lost 5 bases and the V segment lost 2 bases, leaving 12 bases of the junction unmatched. CDR3 length equals 16 residues. CDR3 loop: CASSLLPGGTRHEQYF. CDR3 in DNA: TGTGCCAGCAGTTTACTCCCAGGGGGTACCCGCCACGAGCAGTACTTC.

The genes are TRBV19 and TRBJ2-3; tentative D call: TRBD1 (7 bases). V lost 10 bases to trimming and J lost 5 bases, with 19 bases between them. The CDR3 has 14 amino acids. Germline loops: CDR1 LNHDA, CDR2 SQIVND (reference sequence). The chain's CDR3 is CATAPGQGGDTQYF. CDR3 nucleotide sequence: TGTGCCACCGCCCCCGGCCAGGGGGGAGATACGCAGTATTTT.

DNA of the CDR3: TGTGCCAGCAGTTTAGCAGGGTTCCAGCATTTT. Protein sequence: CASSLAGFQHF. V and J are TRBV28 and TRBJ1-5, with a tentative D call TRBD1 (5 bases). V lost 2 bases to trimming and J lost 12 bases, with 8 bases between them. The CDR3 runs to 11 residues. The V gene's germline CDR1 is MDHEN and CDR2 SYDVKM.

Remarks on this clone: Additional DNA sequences in this sample encode the identical CDR3. This chain uses TRBV2 with TRBJ2-2; D is possibly TRBD1 (5 bases). This CDR3 comprises 15 residues. V lost 6 bases, J lost 0 bases, and 11 bases lay in between. Per germline, CDR1 SNHLY and CDR2 FYNNEI. The CDR3 sequence: CASSATGSNTGELFF. CDR3 in DNA: TGTGCCAGCAGCGCCACAGGATCGAACACCGGGGAGCTGTTTTTT.

This clone was detected only a few times. The rearrangement links TRBV9 to TRBJ1-1; possible D gene TRBD1, 5 bases. The CDR3 loop spans 14 amino acids. The germline gives CDR1 SGDLS, CDR2 YYNGEE. V was pared by 4 bases and J by 1 base, with 11 bases between. The CDR3 DNA is TGTGCCAGCAGCTCAGTCGACAGGAACACTGAAGCTTTCTTT. Its translation: CASSSVDRNTEAFF.

This clone was recorded a few times. The V and J genes are TRBV11-3 and TRBJ2-1; 9 bases are shared with TRBD2. Germline values: CDR1 SGHNT, CDR2 YENEEA. CDR3 length: 17 amino acids. The junction had 9 bases not matched to a gene; V was cut back by 2 bases and J by 4 bases. CDR3 DNA sequence: TGTGCCAGCAGCTTAAGACGAATGCGGGAGGGATACAATGAGCAGTTCTTC. Its translation: CASSLRRMREGYNEQFF. The full variable domain, its missing parts supplied by reference TRBV11-3 and TRBJ2-1, is EAGVVQSPRYKIIEKKQPVAFWCNPISGHNTLYWYLQNLGQGPELLIRYENEEAVDDSQLPKDRFSAERLKGVDSTLKIQPAELGDSAVYLCASSLRRMREGYNEQFFGPGTRLTVL.

The gene calls are TRBV2 and TRBJ2-7, with 8 bases aligning to TRBD1. V shed 5 bases, J shed 2 bases, and the junction held 11 bases outside the gene matches. This CDR3 region has 16 residues. Germline CDR1 is SNHLY and CDR2 is FYNNEI. The CDR3 sequence: CASSHTRQGSAYEQYF. CDR3 in DNA: TGTGCCAGCAGTCATACCCGACAGGGGTCCGCCTACGAGCAGTACTTC. The whole variable domain, filled in from reference TRBV2 and TRBJ2-7, reads EPEVTQTPSHQVTQMGQEVILRCVPISNHLYFYWYRQILGQKVEFLVSFYNNEISEKSEIFDDQFSVERPDGSNFTLKIRSTKLEDSAMYFCASSHTRQGSAYEQYFGPGTRLTVT.

A few counts support this clone. Other nucleotide sequences in the sample specify the same CDR3. This chain uses TRBV18 with TRBJ1-1; D is unclear. CDR1 and CDR2 (germline): KGHSH, LQKENI. V lost 6 bases and J lost 0, with 8 bases in between. CDR3 length: 13 amino acids. As DNA, the CDR3 is TGTGCCAGCTCGCCTGGGATGAACACTGAAGCTTTCTTT. Its translation: CASSPGMNTEAFF.